This T cell receptor beta chain was profiled in a study of human T cells and chemical hapten exposure. Overall study findings and caveats: Clustering by CDR3 similarity yielded significantly more large clusters from expanded TCRs than controls.

Time point meaning: patch test 3, about 24 weeks after DPC sensitization. Treatment reported: therapeutic diphenylcyclopropenone sensitization with weekly scalp DPC. The authors extracted total RNA from unfractionated whole blood. This clonotype was recorded once. What it binds is unknown. Per germline, CDR1 KGHSH and CDR2 LQKENI. Between the trimmed V and J ends, which lost 8 bases and 2 bases, there was a span of 16 bases. CDR3 length equals 15 residues. Unique molecular identifiers were affixed to discrete cDNA molecules within the library. TCRdb ran MiXCR on the RACE reads and lists one entry per CDR3 protein. The repertoire holds about 160,000 distinct CDR3 sequences, with around a quarter as singletons.

The sequencing used whole blood, collected in connection with sensitization to the hapten diphenylcyclopropenone (DPC). This TCR was recovered from a woman younger than 30 with alopecia areata. Some clones in this sample may be carry-over from other donors' samples. The J gene is TRBJ2-1, the V gene TRBV18, with D perhaps TRBD1 (5 bases). In DNA form, the CDR3 reads TGTGCCAGCGCGCCCACCCAGGGCACCTACAATGAGCAGTTCTTC. Protein sequence: CASAPTQGTYNEQFF. Together with reference TRBV18 and TRBJ2-1, the CDR3 gives the full variable domain: NAGVMQNPRHLVRRRGQEARLRCSPMKGHSHVYWYRQLPEEGLKFMVYLQKENIIDESGMPKERFSAEFPKEGPSILRIQQVVRGDSAAYFCASAPTQGTYNEQFFGPGTRLTVL.